This TCR beta chain emerged from a study of blood T cell repertoires in COVID-19. Clones were sequenced by immunoSEQ multiplex PCR, and TCRdb holds only the in-frame ones, with some missing. This sample yields about 180,000 clones, of which about 82% are seen a single time; over 7% belongs to the top ten. Looked up from germline, CDR1 is MGHDK and CDR2 is SYGVNS. The length of the CDR3 is 14 residues. V gave up 8 bases and J gave up 5 bases, with 13 bases separating them. In terms of age and location, participants ranged from roughly 18 to 90 years and lived in fewer than 30 US areas. Cohorts were based on clinical histories the participants reported. Recovered Cohort 3 donors showed two negative PCRs, clearance, or symptom resolution.

The receptor was derived from a woman aged 25 to 39 who had recovered from COVID-19. Sample: PBMCs or T cells enriched from blood (not recorded which). The chain carries TRBV25-1 and TRBJ1-6; TRBD1 is a possible D gene (5 bases). CDR3 bases: TGTGCCAGCGCCCAGGGATGGGATAATTCACCCCTCCACTTT. This sequence encodes CASAQGWDNSPLHF. Supplemented by reference TRBV25-1 and TRBJ1-6, the full variable domain reads EADIYQTPRYLVIGTGKKITLECSQTMGHDKMYWYQQDPGMELHLIHYSYGVNSTEKGDLSSESTVSRIRTEHFPLTLESARPSHTSQYLCASAQGWDNSPLHFGNGTRLTVT.